This entry lists 15 T cell receptor beta chains sequenced from one sample in a study of blood T cell repertoires in COVID-19. Assay: immunoSEQ multiplex PCR; the TCRdb copy retains only in-frame clones and omits some. The sample records around 300,000 clones, around 90% being singletons. Sequenced input: PBMCs or T cells enriched from blood (not recorded which). These receptors were obtained from a man aged 25-45 years who had recovered from COVID-19.

The chain uses TRBV2 and TRBJ1-1; D is unresolved. Germline assignment: CDR1 SNHLY and CDR2 FYNNEI. The CDR3 has 15 amino acids. Deletions cut 3 bases from V and 3 bases from J, with 14 bases between. Written as DNA, the CDR3 is TGTGCCAGCAGTGACAACTCCATCACGGACACTGAAGCTTTCTTT. Translation: CASSDNSITDTEAFF.

This clone turned up a few times. The CDR3 loop is CASSLLRRLAGGYNEQFF. CDR3 in DNA: TGTGCCAGCAGTTTATTACGTAGGCTAGCGGGGGGCTACAATGAGCAGTTCTTC. V gene TRBV28 combines with J gene TRBJ2-1; 11 nucleotides line up with TRBD2. The germline CDR1 and CDR2 sequences are MDHEN and SYDVKM. Trimming took 1 base from V and 3 from J; bases not matched to a gene: 8. The CDR3 is 18 amino acids.

The chain links TRBV19 to TRBJ2-7, with D tentatively TRBD2 (6 bases). This CDR3 contains 13 residues. The V gene lost 1 base and the J gene lost 4 bases, with 8 bases spanning the gap. Germline V CDR1 and CDR2: LNHDA, SQIVND (reference sequence). CDR3 bases: TGTGCCAGTAGTATAGGGGGGGAATACGAGCAGTACTTC. Protein product: CASSIGGEYEQYF.

The chain carries TRBV7-9 and TRBJ2-1; 13 nucleotides line up with TRBD2. V shed 5 bases and J 2 bases; nucleotides not matched to a gene: 3. CDR3 length: 16 amino acids. Germline values: CDR1 SEHNR, CDR2 FQNEAQ (reference sequence). The CDR3 coding sequence is TGTGCCAGCAGCCCCGGACTAGCGGGGGCCTACAATGAGCAGTTCTTC. It encodes CASSPGLAGAYNEQFF.

The gene calls are TRBV28 and TRBJ1-4; 7 bases align to TRBD1. With V trimmed by 3 bases and J by 3 bases, 4 bases remained unmatched. The CDR3 sequence is 15 residues long. Germline loops: CDR1 MDHEN, CDR2 SYDVKM. The CDR3 reads CASSFLDRSNEKLFF. The CDR3, as DNA: TGTGCCAGCAGTTTTTTGGACAGGTCTAATGAAAAACTGTTTTTT.

V usage is TRBV4-2 and J usage is TRBJ2-5; TRBD2 matches 13 bases. Trimming at V came to 2 bases and at J to 5 bases, leaving 5 bases not matched to a gene. Germline CDR1 is LGHNA and CDR2 is YNFKEQ. The CDR3 runs 16 residues. CDR3 protein: CASSQRTSGGWETQYF. For the CDR3, the DNA is TGTGCCAGCAGCCAACGGACTAGCGGGGGTTGGGAGACCCAGTACTTC.

The rearrangement joins TRBV4-1 to TRBJ2-5; D possibly corresponds to TRBD2 (5 bases). V dropped 1 base and J dropped 5 bases, with 14 bases sitting between them. Germline V gene data show CDR1 as MGHRA and CDR2 as YSYEKL. This CDR3 comprises 15 residues. CDR3 nucleotides: TGCGCCAGCAGCCAAGGATTCAGGACTCAGGAGACCCAGTACTTC. Amino acid sequence: CASSQGFRTQETQYF.

This clone was seen just once. This chain connects TRBV19 to TRBJ2-1; 9 nucleotides align to TRBD1. CDR1 is LNHDA, CDR2 SQIVND, per germline (reference sequence). This CDR3 is built from 15 residues. The junction had 6 bases not matched to a gene; V was cut back by 3 bases and J by 6 bases. CDR3 in DNA: TGTGCCAGTAGTATTCCCGGGACAGGGCTCAATGAGCAGTTCTTC. Encoded protein: CASSIPGTGLNEQFF.

The DNA for the CDR3 is TGTGCCAGCAGCAAGATTGGGACAGGGGGCAACGAGCAGTACTTC. Translation gives CASSKIGTGGNEQYF. The chain links TRBV7-9 to TRBJ2-7; 12 bases align to TRBD1. CDR1 is SEHNR, CDR2 FQNEAQ, per germline (reference sequence). V gave up 5 bases and J gave up 5 bases; unmatched junction bases: 7. The CDR3 extends over 15 amino acids.

The genes are TRBV28 and TRBJ1-6; perhaps TRBD1 as D (5 bases). Per the germline V gene, CDR1 is MDHEN and CDR2 is SYDVKM. The CDR3 is 15 amino acids. V lost 10 bases to trimming and J lost 9 bases, with 22 bases between them. CDR3 sequence: CATLSLSGVGSPLHF. DNA of the CDR3: TGTGCCACCCTCTCGTTATCGGGGGTGGGTTCACCCCTCCACTTT.

This clone appeared a single time. The J gene is TRBJ2-1, the V gene TRBV5-1, with TRBD1 as a possible D gene (6 bases). V shed 1 base and J shed 10 bases, with 15 bases lying between them. The CDR3 is 14 residues long. Germline V lookup: CDR1 SGHRS, CDR2 YFSETQ. CDR3 sequence reads: CASSLRAGAEEQFF. The CDR3 DNA reads as TGCGCCAGCAGCTTGCGTGCAGGGGCGGAGGAGCAGTTCTTC.

This chain links TRBV5-1 with TRBJ1-5; 8 nucleotides line up with TRBD1. Germline V gene lookup returns CDR1 SGHRS and CDR2 YFSETQ. The length of the CDR3 is 15 residues. V lost 9 bases, J lost 4 bases, and 12 bases stayed unmatched. The CDR3 region has the DNA TGCGCCATTTCGGCCCGGGACAGGACGAATCAGCCCCAGCATTTT. Its translation: CAISARDRTNQPQHF.

This chain connects TRBV24-1 to TRBJ1-3; no clear D. Germline V gene data show CDR1 as KGHDR and CDR2 as SFDVKD. V was shortened by 4 bases and J by 4 bases, with 10 bases between the two germline ends. CDR3 length: 14 amino acids. Written as DNA, the CDR3 is TGTGCCACCAGTGACTCCCAGACAGGAAACACCATATATTTT. Protein product: CATSDSQTGNTIYF.

This clone was counted a single time. This chain's CDR3 is CASSERHRGSPLHF. CDR3 bases: TGTGCCAGCAGTGAACGACACAGGGGTTCACCCCTCCACTTT. The chain combines TRBV6-1 with TRBJ1-6, with TRBD1 identical over 7 bases. From germline, CDR1 is MNHNS and CDR2 SASEGT. V shed 2 bases, J shed 9 bases, and the junction held 4 bases outside the gene matches. This CDR3 region has 14 residues.

This rearrangement joins TRBV5-4 to TRBJ1-4, with a tentative D call TRBD1 (6 bases). This CDR3 has 16 amino acids. V lost 0 bases to trimming and J lost 7 bases, with 16 bases between them. Germline CDR1 reads SGHNT; CDR2 reads YYREEE (reference sequence). In DNA form, the CDR3 reads TGTGCCAGCAGCTTGGAGTACAGGGAAAGTTCTGAAAAACTGTTTTTT. Translated: CASSLEYRESSEKLFF. The whole variable domain, filled in from reference TRBV5-4 and TRBJ1-4, reads ETGVTQSPTHLIKTRGQQVTLRCSSQSGHNTVSWYQQALGQGPQFIFQYYREEENGRGNFPPRFSGLQFPNYSSELNVNALELDDSALYLCASSLEYRESSEKLFFGSGTQLSVL.